These 15 T cell receptor beta chains originate from one sample sequenced in a study of post-analysis software for immune sequencing data. Presence of unique molecular identifiers characterized the TCR beta cDNA libraries. One entry per CDR3 protein, called by TCRdb with MiXCR from the PCR reads. The sample records hundreds of thousands of distinct CDR3 sequences, 30% being singletons. General observations from the study: Among four or five TRBV segments more frequent in patients than controls were TRBV5-6, TRBV5-1 and TRBV20-1.

These TCRs' antigens remain unknown. Material for sequencing was blood. The source is a girl aged 10 to 17 with multiple sclerosis.

This clonotype was recorded many times. CDR3 in DNA: TGTGCCAGCAGCTTCGGCAGGGGAGAGGCCAAAAACATTCAGTACTTC. Its protein is CASSFGRGEAKNIQYF. This chain links TRBV7-2 with TRBJ2-4; the D gene is possibly TRBD1 (6 bases). V was shortened by 3 bases and J by 1 base, with 13 bases between the two germline ends. CDR1 is SGHTA, CDR2 FQGNSA, per germline. CDR3 size: 16 residues.

This clonotype came up many times. The chain joins TRBV4-3 to TRBJ2-7; 7 bases fit TRBD1. V dropped 1 base and J dropped 3; count of bases not matched to a gene: 3. This CDR3 spans 14 amino acids. Germline assignment: CDR1 LGHNA and CDR2 YSLEER. CDR3 DNA: TGCGCCAGCAGCCAAGGGGCAGGGGGCTACGAGCAGTACTTC. Protein sequence: CASSQGAGGYEQYF.

This clonotype was recorded at least ten times. The CDR3 DNA reads TGTGCCATCAGGGCGGGGACAGGGACCTACGAGCAGTACTTC. Amino acid sequence: CAIRAGTGTYEQYF. The chain combines TRBV10-3 with TRBJ2-7; 9 bases match TRBD1. The CDR3 sequence is 14 residues long. Germline CDR1 and CDR2: ENHRY and SYGVKD. J gave up 2 bases and V 6 bases, and 5 bases lay outside the gene matches.

J is TRBJ2-5 and V is TRBV6-6; TRBD1 matches 8 bases. Looked up from germline, CDR1 is MNHNY and CDR2 is SVGAGI (reference sequence). The ends lost 10 bases at V and 7 bases at J; junction bases unmatched: 14. There are 14 residues in the CDR3. CDR3: CATSPGGVVGTQYF. CDR3 sequence (DNA): TGTGCCACCAGCCCAGGGGGCGTTGTTGGGACCCAGTACTTC.

The chain uses TRBV11-2 and TRBJ2-5, with D perhaps given as TRBD1 or TRBD2 (5 bases each). Between the trimmed V and J ends, which lost 4 bases and 2 bases, there was a span of 14 bases. This CDR3 spans 15 amino acids. Looked up from germline, CDR1 is SGHAT and CDR2 is FQNNGV. CDR3 sequence (DNA): TGTGCCAGCAGCTCTATAGTGGGGGATCAAGAGACCCAGTACTTC. This translates into CASSSIVGDQETQYF.

This clonotype was observed a few times. The rearrangement links TRBV12-3 or TRBV12-4 to TRBJ1-4, with TRBD1 matching over 10 bases. V shed 3 bases, J shed 8 bases, and the junction held 6 bases outside the gene matches. The CDR3 extends over 15 amino acids. The CDR3 DNA follows: TGTGCCAGCAGTTTCGGGACAGGGGAGTACGAAAAACTGTTTTTT. Translation: CASSFGTGEYEKLFF.

The gene calls are TRBV25-1 and TRBJ2-3; 7 positions agree with TRBD2. The CDR3 runs to 16 residues. With 3 bases clipped from V and 1 base from J, the junction kept 7 bases outside the gene matches. Germline V gives CDR1 MGHDK, CDR2 SYGVNS. The CDR3 nucleotides are TGTGCCAGCAGTGACCTCCTGGCGGGAGGCACAGATACGCAGTATTTT. Translating gives CASSDLLAGGTDTQYF.

This clonotype was picked up a small number of times. This rearrangement joins TRBV7-2 to TRBJ2-1, with D possibly matching TRBD2 (6 bases). The germline CDR1 and CDR2 sequences are SGHTA and FQGNSA. The CDR3 contains 18 residues. V lost 4 bases, J lost 9 bases, and 28 bases lay in between. The DNA for the CDR3 is TGTGCCAGCAGCTCTCCACGGGGAGGAATCACCCGGCGAGGTGAGCAGTTCTTC. Protein: CASSSPRGGITRRGEQFF.

This clonotype was counted between two and nine times. The chain recombines TRBV5-6 with TRBJ2-6, with 9 bases aligning to TRBD1. This CDR3 region has 17 residues. Germline CDR1 reads SGHDT; CDR2 reads YYEEEE. The J segment lost 2 bases and the V segment lost 0 bases, leaving 3 bases of the junction unmatched. The CDR3 is CASSLVDRGAGANVLTF. The DNA of the CDR3 is TGTGCCAGCAGCTTGGTTGACAGGGGGGCTGGGGCCAACGTCCTGACTTTC.

This chain joins TRBV20-1 and TRBJ1-1; 8 nucleotides agree with TRBD1. This CDR3 spans 16 amino acids. Germline trimming cut 5 bases from V and 4 bases from J; bases unmatched to any gene: 15. Germline CDR1 is DFQATT and CDR2 is SNEGSKA (reference sequence). CDR3 sequence reads: CSADWTGPGPSTEAFF. CDR3 nucleotide sequence: TGCAGTGCTGACTGGACAGGGCCAGGTCCGAGCACTGAAGCTTTCTTT.

The chain employs TRBV6-5 and TRBJ2-3; no clear D gene. The CDR3 totals 14 residues. The V gene lost 5 bases and the J gene lost 4 bases, with 13 bases spanning the gap. Germline loops: CDR1 MNHEY, CDR2 SVGAGI. The chain's CDR3 is CASSTPRVPDTQYF. The CDR3 coding sequence is TGTGCCAGCAGTACTCCTCGCGTTCCAGATACGCAGTATTTT.

This sequence joins TRBV29-1 and TRBJ2-7; D not certain. V was shortened by 5 bases and J by 1 base, with 12 bases between the two germline ends. Germline CDR1 is SQVTM and CDR2 is ANQGSEA. The CDR3 runs to 13 residues. Written as DNA, the CDR3 is TGCAGCGTTCTGTCCCCTGATTCCTACGAGCAGTACTTC. Its protein is CSVLSPDSYEQYF.

This chain connects TRBV28 to TRBJ2-5; D is uncertain. V gave up 3 bases and J gave up 4 bases, with 12 bases separating them. The CDR3 is 14 residues long. Per the germline V gene, CDR1 is MDHEN and CDR2 is SYDVKM. The CDR3 reads CASSFSVGRETQYF. DNA of the CDR3: TGTGCCAGCAGTTTCTCAGTGGGAAGAGAGACCCAGTACTTC.

J is TRBJ2-5 and V is TRBV7-9; 11 bases map to TRBD1. The J call may be mistaken, given a closer DNA end match to TRBJ2-7. Germline-derived CDR1 and CDR2 are SEHNR and FQNEAQ (reference sequence). The CDR3 is made up of 17 amino acids. This CDR3 reads CASSSGQGVEGAYEQYF. CDR3 nucleotide sequence: TGTGCCAGCAGCTCGGGACAGGGGGTCGAAGGAGCCTACGAGCAGTACTTC.

The rearrangement joins TRBV12-3 or TRBV12-4 to TRBJ2-1; D is unresolved. This CDR3 spans 12 amino acids. The V end was cut by 6 bases, the J end by 4 bases, with 7 bases between. This CDR3 is CASRSRYNEQFF. The DNA for the CDR3 is TGTGCCAGCAGATCCCGTTACAATGAGCAGTTCTTC.